This is a list of T cell receptor beta chains from one sample in a study of long-term antiretroviral therapy in people with HIV. Only in-frame clones appear in the TCRdb table, and some are missing; sequencing was by immunoSEQ multiplex PCR. The data contain 11,000 to 15,000 clones, approximately 88% of them singletons. The material sequenced was unsorted PBMCs, taken 6.2 years after starting antiretroviral therapy. The source of these receptors is a man aged 40-49 years with HIV. Both conserved end residues are trimmed from each CDR3. A D gene is named only where the DNA matches it firmly.

TRBV2,TRBD2,ASSGRTSDRHGYNEQF
TRBV7-6,NA,ASSFGGADTEAF
TRBV28,NA,ASRSLEVSNGYT
TRBV28,NA,ASSPEGLTIQH
TRBV29-1,NA,SVEEGVYSSYNEQF
TRBV19,TRBD2,ASSTPGLAGRTGELF
TRBV7-2,TRBD1,ASSRQGTYEQY
TRBV6-6,TRBD1,ASSDTGVYGYT
TRBV29-1,TRBD1,SGARDSSYEQY
TRBV30,NA,AWCCGRGGSGNTIY
TRBV15,TRBD2,ATSRVGTSGGGTQY
TRBV28,TRBD1,ASSFLGTGSNFYNEQF
TRBV5-1,NA,ASSFEGLKGEKLF
TRBV4-3,TRBD2,ASSQAASGSYEQY
TRBV28,NA,ASSLFQGWNYGYT
TRBV28,NA,ASSLRLVGRSNEKLF
TRBV10-1,NA,ASSGTGAGYEQY
TRBV27,NA,ASSGYQAKNIQY
TRBV5-5,TRBD2,ASSLGLAGVYEQY
TRBV7-8,NA,ASSLSSYNEQF
TRBV4-2,NA,ASSQESNQETQY
TRBV7-2,NA,ASSLTPARQSSYNEQF
TRBV30,NA,AWSGMTSNQPQH
TRBV19,TRBD2,ASTETSGSSYEQY
TRBV30,NA,AWSAGTIYSNQPQH
TRBV29-1,TRBD1,SVVNRGLGYEQY
TRBV6-4,NA,ASSPSTVASSNNEQF
TRBV5-6,NA,ASSLDRIHTEAF
TRBV19,NA,ASSGKGPEAF
TRBV4-1,NA,ASSPHSGGGKGTEAF
TRBV5-4,TRBD1,ASSATGTGGKETQY
TRBV6-5,NA,ASSYSVTLPVHEQY
TRBV7-2,TRBD2,ASRMTSWYEQY
TRBV28,NA,ASSTSDTQY
TRBV27,TRBD1,ASSPDRGLTVANQPQH
TRBV21-1,NA,ASSKADSQPQH
TRBV9,NA,ASSHGNTIY
TRBV5-4,NA,ASSLMGGTEAF
TRBV29-1,TRBD1,SAGQAGNTIY
TRBV6-1,NA,ASSLSGNTIY
TRBV11-2,NA,ASSLVQAWETQY
TRBV7-9,NA,ASSIQDHEQF
TRBV7-2,TRBD1,ASSPGTGSYEQY
TRBV7-6,NA,ASSLGDTGTYEQY
TRBV25-1,NA,ASSELVTYEQY
TRBV7-3,TRBD1,ASSVTGGNADTQY
TRBV19,TRBD1,ASSKGDRGRADTQY
TRBV11-1,NA,ASSLARGSISYEQY
TRBV28,NA,ASSFSGLRGGYQDTQY
TRBV5-4,NA,ASSVSLGANTEAF
TRBV4-3,TRBD2,ASSQDGAGGPYNEQF
TRBV29-1,TRBD1,SVAGTGHEQY
TRBV10-3,NA,ATWDLSGSYNEQF
TRBV2,TRBD2,ASNWPETSGDLTDTQY